Listed here is a single T cell receptor (beta chain). Its antigen is as yet unknown. This specimen belongs to a study of cytomegalovirus exposure and HLA in healthy donors. Repertoires were generated with immunoSEQ multiplex PCR, while TCRdb's copy carries only in-frame clones and drops some. The data show fewer than 75,000 clones, with 90% to 95% seen just once and 1.5% to 2% held by the top ten. This CDR3 has 21 amino acids. Trimming removed 0 bases from V and 3 bases from J, with 27 bases in between. Germline lookup yields CDR1 SGHTA and CDR2 FQGNSA. Study results and limitations: A classifier reportedly called cytomegalovirus status with high sensitivity and specificity.

Material: PBMCs. The chain joins TRBV7-2 to TRBJ2-4, with D possibly being TRBD1 (6 bases). This TCR came from a woman between 18 and 30 years old in good health and CMV-seropositive. The CDR3 sequence: CASSLAEQGPRRPGGKNIQYF. For the CDR3, the DNA is TGTGCCAGCAGCTTAGCGGAACAGGGCCCCAGGAGACCAGGCGGCAAAAACATTCAGTACTTC.